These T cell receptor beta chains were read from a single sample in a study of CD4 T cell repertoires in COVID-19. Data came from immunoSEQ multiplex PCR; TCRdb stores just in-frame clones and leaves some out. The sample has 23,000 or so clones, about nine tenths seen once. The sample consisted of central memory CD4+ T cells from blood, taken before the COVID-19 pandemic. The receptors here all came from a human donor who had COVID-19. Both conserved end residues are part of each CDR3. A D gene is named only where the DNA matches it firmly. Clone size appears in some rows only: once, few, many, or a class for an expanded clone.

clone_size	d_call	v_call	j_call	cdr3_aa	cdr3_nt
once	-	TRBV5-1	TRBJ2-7	CASSLNREYEQYF	TGCGCCAGCAGCTTGAACAGGGAGTACGAGCAGTACTTC
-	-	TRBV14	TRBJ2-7	CASSIGTRLGGEQYF	TGTGCCAGCAGCATCGGGACAAGGCTGGGGGGGGAGCAGTACTTC
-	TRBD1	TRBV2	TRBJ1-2	CASSNTGQGAAGYTF	TGTGCCAGCAGTAACACGGGACAGGGGGCTGCCGGCTACACCTTC
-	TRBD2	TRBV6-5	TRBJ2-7	CASSPGLVGEQYF	TGTGCCAGCAGCCCGGGACTAGTGGGCGAGCAGTACTTC
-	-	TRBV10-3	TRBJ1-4	CAISEPNLDRPFSEKLFF	TGTGCCATCAGTGAGCCCAATCTCGACAGGCCCTTTAGTGAAAAACTGTTTTTT
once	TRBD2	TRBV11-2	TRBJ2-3	CASSLGLAADTQYF	TGTGCCAGCAGCTTAGGACTAGCGGCAGATACGCAGTATTTT
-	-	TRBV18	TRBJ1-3	CASSPTVSGNTIYF	TGTGCCAGCTCACCAACGGTCTCTGGAAACACCATATATTTT
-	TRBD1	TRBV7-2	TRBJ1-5	CASSSTGGGNQPQHF	TGTGCCAGCAGCAGCACAGGGGGCGGTAATCAGCCCCAGCATTTT
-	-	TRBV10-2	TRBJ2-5	CASSAGAMAETQYF	TGCGCCAGCAGTGCAGGGGCGATGGCAGAGACCCAGTACTTC
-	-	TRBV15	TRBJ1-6	CATGEVRNSPLHF	TGTGCCACGGGGGAGGTTAGGAATTCACCCCTCCACTTT
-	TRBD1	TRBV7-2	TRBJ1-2	CASSGGTGQDYGYTF	TGTGCCAGCAGCGGAGGGACAGGGCAGGATTATGGCTACACCTTC
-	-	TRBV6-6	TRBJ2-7	CASRRGFEQYF	TGTGCCAGCAGAAGAGGGTTCGAGCAGTACTTC
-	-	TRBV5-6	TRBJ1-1	CASSSLNPAGGTEAFF	TGTGCCAGCAGCTCCCTTAACCCGGCGGGTGGCACTGAAGCTTTCTTT
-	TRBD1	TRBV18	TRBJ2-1	CASSPNTGTVNEQFF	TGTGCCAGCTCACCCAACACCGGGACAGTGAATGAGCAGTTCTTC
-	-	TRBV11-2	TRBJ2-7	CASSLVRGNEQYF	TGTGCCAGCAGCTTAGTTCGGGGTAACGAGCAGTACTTC
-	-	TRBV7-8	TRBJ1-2	CASSSEDSSIHGYTF	TGTGCCAGCAGCTCAGAGGACAGTTCCATACACGGCTACACCTTC
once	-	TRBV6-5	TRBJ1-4	CAAGGHLNEKLFF	TGTGCGGCGGGGGGGCATCTTAATGAAAAACTGTTTTTT
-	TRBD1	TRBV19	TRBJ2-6	CASSATGGAGANVLTF	TGTGCCAGTAGTGCGACAGGGGGCGCCGGGGCCAACGTCCTGACTTTC
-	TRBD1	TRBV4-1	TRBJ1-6	CASSQAGQGSSEANSPLHF	TGCGCCAGCAGCCAAGCGGGACAGGGGTCATCGGAAGCGAATTCACCCCTCCACTTT
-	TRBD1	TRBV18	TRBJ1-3	CASREGAGNTIYF	TGTGCCAGCAGAGAGGGGGCCGGAAACACCATATATTTT
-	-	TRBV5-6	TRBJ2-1	CASSLMSNEQFF	TGTGCCAGCAGCTTGATGAGCAATGAGCAGTTCTTC
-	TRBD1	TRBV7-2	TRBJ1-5	CASSLTTGSGQPQHF	TGTGCCAGCAGCCTGACGACAGGGTCCGGTCAGCCCCAGCATTTT
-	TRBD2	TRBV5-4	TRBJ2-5	CASSGGLAGVQTQYF	TGTGCCAGCAGCGGGGGACTAGCGGGAGTACAGACCCAGTACTTC
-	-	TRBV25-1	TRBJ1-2	CASSRETAYGYTF	TGTGCCAGCAGTCGGGAAACTGCCTATGGCTACACCTTC
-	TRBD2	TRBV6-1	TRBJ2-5	CASSEASPGLAGYQETQYF	TGCGCCAGCAGTGAAGCCTCCCCCGGGCTAGCGGGATACCAAGAGACCCAGTACTTC
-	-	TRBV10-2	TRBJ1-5	CASGGRGSNQPQHF	TGCGCCAGCGGGGGGAGGGGAAGCAATCAGCCCCAGCATTTT
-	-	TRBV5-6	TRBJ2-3	CASRGGQSTDTQYF	TGTGCCAGCAGGGGGGGACAGAGCACAGATACGCAGTATTTT
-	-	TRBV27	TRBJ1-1	CASRTQGEAFF	TGTGCCAGCCGAACCCAGGGCGAAGCTTTCTTT
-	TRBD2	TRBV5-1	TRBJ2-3	CASSHATGTSQVTQYF	TGCGCCAGCAGCCATGCCACCGGGACTAGTCAAGTTACGCAGTATTTT
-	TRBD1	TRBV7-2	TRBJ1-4	CASSSGQGVGKLFF	TGTGCCAGCAGCTCGGGACAGGGGGTGGGAAAACTGTTTTTT
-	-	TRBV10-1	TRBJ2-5	CASSLSGDGETQYF	TGCGCCAGCAGTCTTTCAGGGGACGGGGAGACCCAGTACTTC
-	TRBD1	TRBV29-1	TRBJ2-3	CSVVDRGRADTQYF	TGCAGCGTTGTCGACAGGGGGCGCGCAGATACGCAGTATTTT
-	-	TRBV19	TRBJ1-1	CASSAQGYTEAFF	TGTGCCAGTTCCGCTCAGGGGTACACTGAAGCTTTCTTT
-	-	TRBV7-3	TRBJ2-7	CASSPSLDRSGEQYF	TGTGCCAGCAGCCCCTCTCTCGACAGGTCGGGCGAGCAGTACTTC
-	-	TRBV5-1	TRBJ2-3	CASSPANSGTDTQYF	TGCGCCAGCAGCCCCGCGAACTCGGGGACAGATACGCAGTATTTT
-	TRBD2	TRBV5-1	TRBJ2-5	CASSLGLAGDQETQYF	TGCGCCAGCAGCTTGGGGTTAGCGGGGGATCAAGAGACCCAGTACTTC
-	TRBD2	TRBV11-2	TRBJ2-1	CASSFLAGVGEQFF	TGTGCCAGCAGCTTCCTAGCGGGAGTGGGCGAGCAGTTCTTC
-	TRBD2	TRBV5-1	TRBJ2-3	CASRGGGTDTQYF	TGCGCCAGCAGGGGCGGGGGTACAGATACGCAGTATTTT
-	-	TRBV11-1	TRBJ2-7	CASSPSSGHEQYF	TGTGCCAGCAGCCCTAGTAGCGGCCACGAGCAGTACTTC
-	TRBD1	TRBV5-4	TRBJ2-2	CASSSGQGTGELFF	TGTGCCAGCAGCTCCGGACAGGGGACCGGGGAGCTGTTTTTT
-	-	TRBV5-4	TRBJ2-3	CASSLDTGTDTQYF	TGCGCCAGCAGTTTGGATACGGGCACAGATACGCAGTATTTT
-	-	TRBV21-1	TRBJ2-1	CASSNKVQGALGSYNEQFF	TGTGCCAGCAGCAATAAAGTCCAGGGGGCTCTGGGGTCCTACAATGAGCAGTTCTTC
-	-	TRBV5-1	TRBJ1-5	CASSWGGSSNQPQHF	TGCGCCAGCAGCTGGGGGGGGAGTAGCAATCAGCCCCAGCATTTT
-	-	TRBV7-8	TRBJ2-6	CASSLVSSSGANVLTF	TGTGCCAGCAGCTTAGTTTCGAGCTCTGGGGCCAACGTCCTGACTTTC
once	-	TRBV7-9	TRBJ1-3	CASSYNRVSGNTIYF	TGTGCCAGCAGCTACAACAGGGTTTCTGGAAACACCATATATTTT
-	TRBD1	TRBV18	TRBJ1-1	CASSPKAPLSNRWTGGGMNTEAFF	TGTGCCAGCTCACCGAAAGCCCCCCTCTCAAACCGTTGGACAGGGGGTGGGATGAACACTGAAGCTTTCTTT
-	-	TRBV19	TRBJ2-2	CASSIVGSQELFF	TGTGCCAGTAGTATAGTGGGCTCTCAGGAGCTGTTTTTT
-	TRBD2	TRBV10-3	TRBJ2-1	CAISGTSGGSYNEQFF	TGTGCCATCAGTGGTACTAGCGGGGGCTCCTACAATGAGCAGTTCTTC
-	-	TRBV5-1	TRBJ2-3	CASRTGITDTQYF	TGCGCCAGCAGAACGGGAATCACAGATACGCAGTATTTT
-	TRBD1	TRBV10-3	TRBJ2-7	CAISRLTGNNYEQYF	TGTGCCATCAGTCGATTGACAGGGAACAACTACGAGCAGTACTTC
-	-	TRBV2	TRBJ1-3	CASRYRAVGNTIYF	TGTGCCAGCAGGTACAGGGCAGTGGGAAACACCATATATTTT
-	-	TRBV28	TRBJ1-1	CASSQGGGHAEAFF	TGTGCCAGCAGCCAGGGAGGGGGACACGCTGAAGCTTTCTTT
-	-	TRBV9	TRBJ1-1	CASSVPLRGEAFF	TGTGCCAGCAGCGTCCCCCTCAGGGGAGAAGCTTTCTTT
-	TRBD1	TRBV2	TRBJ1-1	CASSEGGTVNTEAFF	TGTGCCAGCAGTGAAGGGGGGACAGTGAACACTGAAGCTTTCTTT
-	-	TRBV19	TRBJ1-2	CASSKGLTYGYTF	TGTGCCAGTAGTAAGGGGCTGACCTATGGCTACACCTTC